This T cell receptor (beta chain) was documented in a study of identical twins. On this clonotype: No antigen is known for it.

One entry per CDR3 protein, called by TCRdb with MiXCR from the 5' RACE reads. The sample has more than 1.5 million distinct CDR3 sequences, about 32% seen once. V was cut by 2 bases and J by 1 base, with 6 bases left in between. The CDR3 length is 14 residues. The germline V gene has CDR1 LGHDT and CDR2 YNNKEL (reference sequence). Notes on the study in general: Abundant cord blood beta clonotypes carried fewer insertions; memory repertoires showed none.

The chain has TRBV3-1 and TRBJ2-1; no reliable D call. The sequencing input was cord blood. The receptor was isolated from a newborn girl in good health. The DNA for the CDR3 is TGTGCCAGCAGCCAACCGTTATCCTACAATGAGCAGTTCTTC. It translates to CASSQPLSYNEQFF.